This TCR beta chain comes out of a study of shared clonotypes between healthy human individuals. As for this clone: Its antigen is unidentified.

Donors were healthy HIV-negative adults without recently reported acute infections or vaccinations. This table comes from immunoSEQ multiplex PCR, and its TCRdb copy is limited to in-frame clones, with some not included. The sample lists around 2.5 million clones; 93% were seen once. Study conclusions and caveats: Depth was large, yet rarefaction showed that sorted-subset sequencing was incomplete. Among donors, the sharing of clonotypes was expected to be influenced by sequencing depth. For naive CD4 cells, 4% to 5% of clonotypes were shared across a handful of donors.

This receptor was obtained from a young man in good health. Some clones in this sample may be carry-over from other donors' samples. The sample consisted of naive CD4+ T cells from PBMCs. The subset is: CD45RA+ positively selected.

The CDR3 region has the DNA TGTGCCAGCAGGAAAAACTACGAGCAGTACTTC. This encodes CASRKNYEQYF. The rearrangement joins TRBV6-5 to TRBJ2-5, with no clear D. The J call is in doubt because the DNA end fits TRBJ2-7 better. This CDR3 spans 11 amino acids. Germline V lookup: CDR1 MNHEY, CDR2 SVGAGI.